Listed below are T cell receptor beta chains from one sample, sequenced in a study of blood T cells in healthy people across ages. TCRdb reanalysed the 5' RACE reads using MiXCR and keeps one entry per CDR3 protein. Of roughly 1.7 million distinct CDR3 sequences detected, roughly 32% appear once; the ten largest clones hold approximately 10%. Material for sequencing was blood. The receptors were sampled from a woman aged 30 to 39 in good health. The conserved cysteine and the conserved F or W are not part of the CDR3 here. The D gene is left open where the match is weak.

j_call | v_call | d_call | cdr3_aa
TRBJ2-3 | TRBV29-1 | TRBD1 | SVEGGTGADTQY
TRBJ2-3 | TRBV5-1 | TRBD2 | ASSFQRGETDTQY
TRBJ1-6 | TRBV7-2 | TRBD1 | ASSYLRQGGNSPLH
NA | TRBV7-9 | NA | ASSLDRRLSDEQY
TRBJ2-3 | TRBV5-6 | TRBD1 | ASRGRDSVTDTQY
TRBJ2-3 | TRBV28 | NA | ASSGARTGNLDTQY
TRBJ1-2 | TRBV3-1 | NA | ASSQITTTGQHYGYT
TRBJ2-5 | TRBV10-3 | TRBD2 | AISELAGGGETQY
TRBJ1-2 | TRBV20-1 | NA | SGQSDGYT
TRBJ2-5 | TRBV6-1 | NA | ASIPAGTLGETQY
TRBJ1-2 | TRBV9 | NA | ASSVDGGGILGYT
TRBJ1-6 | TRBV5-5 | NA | ASRRQGDNSPLH
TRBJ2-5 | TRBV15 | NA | ALKSRPTVETQY
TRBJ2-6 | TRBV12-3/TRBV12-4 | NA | ASSYRGGSGANVLT
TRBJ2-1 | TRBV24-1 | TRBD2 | ATSAGAGGFDEQF
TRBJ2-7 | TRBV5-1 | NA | ASSLEPSPVQDEQY
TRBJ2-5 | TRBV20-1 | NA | SAPIKRSSETQY
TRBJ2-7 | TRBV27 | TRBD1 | ASSLQTGASYEQY
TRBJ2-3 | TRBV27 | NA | ASSSSTDPGTDTQY
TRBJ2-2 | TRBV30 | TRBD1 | AWSLGTVGGELF
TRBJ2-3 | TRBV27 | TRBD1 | ASTGDRVGDTQY
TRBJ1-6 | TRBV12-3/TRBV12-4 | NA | ASKWGPGSPLH
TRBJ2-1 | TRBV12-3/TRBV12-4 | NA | ASSPRQYNEQF
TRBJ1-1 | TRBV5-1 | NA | ASSLRVTNTEAF
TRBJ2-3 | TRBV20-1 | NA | SASRVNTDTQY
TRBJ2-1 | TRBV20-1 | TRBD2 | SARGTMFEQF
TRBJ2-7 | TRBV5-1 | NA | ASSLVDSYYEQY
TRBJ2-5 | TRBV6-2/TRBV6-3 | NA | ASSYALGSAPRVRETQY
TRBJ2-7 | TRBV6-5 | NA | ASSNGQNYEQY
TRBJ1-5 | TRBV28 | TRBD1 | ASRAQGNNQPQH
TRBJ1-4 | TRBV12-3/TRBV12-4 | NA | ASSLGPEAGKLF
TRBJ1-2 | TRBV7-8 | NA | ASSLPRDPKGYGYT
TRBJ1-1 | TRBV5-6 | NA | ASSFGNEAF
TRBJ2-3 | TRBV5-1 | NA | ASSSDQAWDTQY